The 32 T cell receptor beta chains listed next were all sequenced from one sample in a study of blood T cells in healthy people across ages. The use of a sample-barcoded 5' primer and a J-beta primer mix characterized a second PCR of roughly 7 to 11 cycles. From the 5' RACE reads, TCRdb called clonotypes with MiXCR, one entry per CDR3 protein. Of some 700,000 distinct CDR3 sequences listed, 20% to 25% are singletons. Sequencing was performed on blood. These receptors were taken from a man between 70 and 80 years old in good health.

This clonotype was found a few times. V and J are TRBV5-1 and TRBJ1-1; 7 bases agree with TRBD1. This CDR3 has 15 amino acids. The germline V gene has CDR1 SGHRS and CDR2 YFSETQ. The V gene end was trimmed by 4 bases and the J gene end by 1 base; junction bases not matched to a gene: 7. The CDR3 loop reads CASSTREGANTEAFF. CDR3 nucleotide sequence: TGCGCCAGCAGCACTCGGGAGGGGGCGAACACTGAAGCTTTCTTT.

V and J are TRBV6-6 and TRBJ2-1, with D tentatively TRBD1 or TRBD2 (5 bases each). V was trimmed by 6 bases and J by 3 bases, leaving 15 bases between them. This CDR3 is built from 15 residues. Germline CDR1 reads MNHNY; CDR2 reads SVGAGI (reference sequence). Here the CDR3 DNA reads TGTGCCAGCAGCGATTCGGGACGAATCTACAATGAGCAGTTCTTC. As protein: CASSDSGRIYNEQFF.

This clonotype has only a few counts. The rearrangement links TRBV30 to TRBJ1-5, with a weak D call TRBD1 (5 bases). The ends were cut back, 0 bases at V and 6 bases at J, with 12 bases in the middle. The germline V gene has CDR1 GTSNPN and CDR2 SVGIG (reference sequence). This CDR3 is built from 14 residues. CDR3 DNA: TGTGCCTGGAGTGTATCCCAGGGTTTTCAGCCCCAGCATTTT. As protein: CAWSVSQGFQPQHF.

The CDR3 reads CASSPQGWDEQYV. The CDR3 DNA reads as TGTGCCAGCTCACCACAAGGGTGGGACGAGCAGTACGTC. This chain links TRBV18 with TRBJ2-7; D uncertain. CDR1 KGHSH and CDR2 LQKENI come from the germline V gene. V gave up 1 base and J gave up 5 bases, with 9 bases separating them. This CDR3 comprises 13 residues.

This clonotype was counted a few times. The CDR3 reads CASSPSGVGEQYV. Here the CDR3 DNA reads TGTGCCAGCAGCCCTTCGGGAGTAGGTGAGCAGTACGTC. This chain links TRBV11-2 with TRBJ2-7, with D possibly being TRBD2 (6 bases). Germline CDR1 reads SGHAT; CDR2 reads FQNNGV. This CDR3 has 13 residues. V was shortened by 5 bases and J by 7 bases, with 15 bases between the two germline ends.

The chain combines TRBV29-1 with TRBJ1-5, with a possible D match to TRBD1 (6 bases). CDR3 length equals 14 residues. Germline-derived CDR1 and CDR2 are SQVTM and ANQGSEA. Trimming took 5 bases from V and 1 from J, leaving 12 bases between them. The CDR3 sequence is CSVSRGGSNQPQHF. CDR3 bases: TGCAGCGTTTCGCGAGGGGGAAGCAATCAGCCCCAGCATTTT.

The chain joins TRBV9 to TRBJ1-1, with D unclear. The germline CDR1 and CDR2 sequences are SGDLS and YYNGEE. V lost 4 bases and J lost 6, with 13 bases in between. This CDR3 is 13 amino acids long. CDR3 sequence: CASSPSSAPEAFF. CDR3 nucleotide sequence: TGTGCCAGCAGCCCCTCGTCGGCACCTGAAGCTTTCTTT.

The chain couples TRBV5-1 to TRBJ1-5; 9 bases match TRBD1. CDR1 is SGHRS and CDR2 is YFSETQ in the germline V gene. CDR3 length: 15 residues. Trimming cost V 0 bases and J 5 bases; bases outside gene matches: 3. The CDR3 DNA follows: TGCGCCAGCAGCTTGGAGGGACAGGGCCATCAGCCCCAGCATTTT. It translates to CASSLEGQGHQPQHF.

V is TRBV20-1 and J is TRBJ2-7; 8 positions match TRBD1. Trimming took 8 bases from V and 4 from J; bases not matched to a gene: 13. This CDR3 spans 14 amino acids. Germline CDR1 is DFQATT and CDR2 is SNEGSKA (reference sequence). The CDR3 region has the DNA TGCAGTACTTCAAGCGGACAGGGTATTTACGAGCAGTACTTC. Its translation is CSTSSGQGIYEQYF.

J is TRBJ2-7 and V is TRBV6-2 or TRBV6-3; TRBD1 aligns across 11 bases. Per the germline V gene, CDR1 is MNHEY and CDR2 is SVGEGT. The CDR3 totals 14 residues. V lost 6 bases to trimming and J lost 1 base; unmatched junction nucleotides: 2. CDR3 DNA: TGTGCCAGCAGAGGGACAGGGGGATCCTACGAGCAGTACGTC. Translated: CASRGTGGSYEQYV.

The gene calls are TRBV5-1 and TRBJ1-2; no clear D. Germline V gives CDR1 SGHRS, CDR2 YFSETQ. V lost 0 bases, J lost 4 bases, and 7 bases lay in between. The CDR3 runs to 13 residues. The CDR3: CASSLDKAYGYTF. CDR3 nucleotides: TGCGCCAGCAGCTTGGACAAGGCCTATGGCTACACCTTC. Combining the CDR3 with reference TRBV5-1 and TRBJ1-2 gives the whole variable domain KAGVTQTPRYLIKTRGQQVTLSCSPISGHRSVSWYQQTPGQGLQFLFEYFSETQRNKGNFPGRFSGRQFSNSRSEMNVSTLELGDSALYLCASSLDKAYGYTFGSGTRLTVV.

The chain is built from TRBV28 and TRBJ2-1; TRBD2 agrees at 10 bases. From germline, CDR1 is MDHEN and CDR2 SYDVKM. J was trimmed by 3 bases and V by 4 bases; bases with no gene match: 6. The CDR3 runs to 16 residues. CDR3 in amino acids: CASSSYSGGSYNEQFF. CDR3 coding DNA: TGTGCCAGCAGTTCCTATAGCGGGGGGAGCTACAATGAGCAGTTCTTC.

This clonotype came up once. The chain recombines TRBV12-3 or TRBV12-4 with TRBJ2-3, with D possibly matching TRBD2 (6 bases). The V end was cut by 9 bases, the J end by 4 bases, with 14 bases between. This CDR3 is built from 13 residues. This CDR3 reads CASRTASADTQYF. CDR3 sequence (DNA): TGTGCCAGTCGGACGGCTAGCGCAGATACGCAGTATTTT.

The table lists this clonotype with many counts. The chain couples TRBV29-1 to TRBJ2-1; D possibly corresponds to TRBD2 (5 bases). The CDR3 totals 13 residues. CDR1 SQVTM and CDR2 ANQGSEA come from the germline V gene. Trimming left V 5 bases short and J 8 bases short, with 16 bases between. Here the CDR3 DNA reads TGCAGCGTTAGTTTCGGGATTTTCGATGAGCAGTTCTTC. Protein: CSVSFGIFDEQFF.

CDR3 sequence: CASSWTSGGTGELFF. The CDR3, as DNA: TGCGCCAGCAGTTGGACTAGCGGGGGGACCGGGGAGCTGTTTTTT. This chain joins TRBV5-1 and TRBJ2-2; 14 nucleotides match TRBD2. With V trimmed by 5 bases and J by 5 bases, 2 bases remained unmatched. The length of the CDR3 is 15 residues. Germline loops: CDR1 SGHRS, CDR2 YFSETQ.

This clonotype was counted a few times. The rearrangement joins TRBV4-1 to TRBJ1-4; tentative D call: TRBD1 (6 bases). V lost 6 bases and J 6 bases, leaving 17 bases between the germline ends. The CDR3 sequence is 15 residues long. Germline CDR1 and CDR2: MGHRA and YSYEKL. The CDR3 loop is CASRPTGSVDEKLFF. CDR3 nucleotides: TGCGCCAGCAGGCCTACAGGGTCAGTAGATGAAAAACTGTTTTTT.

J is TRBJ2-3 and V is TRBV6-5; 7 nucleotides match TRBD2. The CDR3 sequence is 13 residues long. The V gene end was trimmed by 6 bases and the J gene end by 6 bases; junction bases not matched to a gene: 6. Germline V gene data show CDR1 as MNHEY and CDR2 as SVGAGI. CDR3 sequence (DNA): TGTGCCAGCAGCCCAGCGGGGTACGATACGCAGTATTTT. The encoded protein is CASSPAGYDTQYF.

J is TRBJ2-1 and V is TRBV29-1; 11 nucleotides agree with TRBD2. CDR1 is SQVTM and CDR2 is ANQGSEA in the germline V gene. The CDR3 contains 15 residues. Unmatched junction bases numbered 6, after V lost 7 bases and J lost 1 base. This CDR3 is CSGGTSGPSYNEQFF. CDR3 nucleotide sequence: TGCAGCGGGGGGACTAGCGGCCCTTCCTACAATGAGCAGTTCTTC.

The gene calls are TRBV7-9 and TRBJ2-5, with 8 bases lining up with TRBD2. The trim removed 5 bases at V and 5 bases at J, leaving 10 bases unmatched. This CDR3 comprises 15 residues. CDR1 and CDR2 (germline): SEHNR, FQNEAQ (reference sequence). CDR3 coding DNA: TGTGCCAGCAGCCCGCCGGAGCGGGAGTTTGAGACCCAGTACTTC. Translating it yields CASSPPEREFETQYF.

The chain carries TRBV5-1 and TRBJ1-3; 8 positions match TRBD1. Germline CDR1 reads SGHRS; CDR2 reads YFSETQ. V dropped 4 bases and J dropped 4; count of bases not matched to a gene: 13. The CDR3 is 17 residues long. The CDR3 nucleotides read TGCGCCAGCAGCCCGTGGACAGGGCTAACTCTGGGAAACACCATATATTTT. Encoded protein: CASSPWTGLTLGNTIYF.

The chain carries TRBV7-2 and TRBJ2-1, with 7 bases aligning to TRBD1. The CDR3 consists of 12 residues. The germline V gene encodes CDR1 SGHTA and CDR2 FQGNSA. V was clipped by 4 bases and J by 12 bases; unmatched bases: 6. The DNA of the CDR3 is TGTGCCAGCAGCTCCACCGGGACAGCGCAGTTCTTC. Residues: CASSSTGTAQFF.

Only a few counts were recorded for this clonotype. This chain links TRBV6-4 with TRBJ2-1; D is tentatively TRBD1 or TRBD2 (6 bases each). V was clipped by 3 bases and J by 5 bases, with 14 bases between them. Germline V gene data show CDR1 as MRHNA and CDR2 as SNTAGT. This CDR3 is built from 15 residues. The CDR3 sequence is CASSELGGTHNEQFF. The CDR3 region has the DNA TGTGCCAGCAGTGAGCTAGGGGGGACCCACAATGAGCAGTTCTTC.

Only a few counts were recorded for this clonotype. The chain couples TRBV3-1 to TRBJ2-1, with TRBD2 matching 9 bases. The J call may be wrong; the DNA end is better matched by TRBJ2-7. Germline V gene data show CDR1 as LGHDT and CDR2 as YNNKEL (reference sequence). CDR3 length equals 15 residues. Here the CDR3 DNA reads TGTGCCAGCAGCCAAGCTAGACTAGCGGCGGGTGAGCAGTACTTC. Its protein is CASSQARLAAGEQYF.

This clonotype was counted a few times. This chain connects TRBV7-2 to TRBJ2-1; 10 bases align to TRBD2. The CDR3 length is 15 residues. Germline trimming cut 1 base from V and 9 bases from J; bases unmatched to any gene: 6. CDR1 and CDR2 (germline): SGHTA, FQGNSA. The CDR3 region is CASSLELAGYPEQFF. CDR3 nucleotide sequence: TGTGCCAGCAGCTTAGAACTAGCGGGGTACCCTGAGCAGTTCTTC.

This clonotype was recorded a few times. This chain uses TRBV3-1 with TRBJ1-1, with 7 bases lining up with TRBD1. The V segment lost 2 bases and the J segment 0 bases; nucleotides outside the gene matches: 3. Per germline, CDR1 LGHDT and CDR2 YNNKEL (reference sequence). The CDR3 has 15 amino acids. Written as DNA, the CDR3 is TGTGCCAGCAGCCAATTAGGGACAGTGAACACTGAAGCTTTCTTT. This sequence encodes CASSQLGTVNTEAFF.

V usage is TRBV12-3 or TRBV12-4 and J usage is TRBJ1-2; D unresolved. CDR3 length: 14 residues. The ends were cut back, 4 bases at V and 2 bases at J, with 11 bases in the middle. This CDR3 is CASSSGVGNYGYTF. The CDR3 coding sequence is TGTGCCAGCAGTTCCGGGGTGGGCAACTATGGCTACACCTTC.

The rearrangement links TRBV7-2 to TRBJ2-5, with D uncertain. The V and J ends lost 1 base and 1 base respectively, with 19 bases between them. Germline V gene sequence: CDR1 SGHTA, CDR2 FQGNSA. CDR3 size: 18 residues. CDR3 residues: CASSLDDAQLWGQETQYF. The CDR3 region has the DNA TGTGCCAGCAGCTTAGACGACGCACAGTTGTGGGGCCAAGAGACCCAGTACTTC. The full variable domain, rest sourced from reference TRBV7-2 and TRBJ2-5, is GAGVSQSPSNKVTEKGKDVELRCDPISGHTALYWYRQSLGQGLEFLIYFQGNSAPDKSGLPSDRFSAERTGGSVSTLTIQRTQQEDSAVYLCASSLDDAQLWGQETQYFGPGTRLLVL.

The rearrangement uses TRBV4-3 and TRBJ2-1; the D is unclear. Trimming removed 0 bases at V and 5 bases at J, with 5 bases between. Germline V gene data show CDR1 as LGHNA and CDR2 as YSLEER. This CDR3 has 13 amino acids. The CDR3 here is CASSQEVNNEQFF. In nucleotides, the CDR3 is TGCGCCAGCAGCCAAGAGGTCAACAATGAGCAGTTCTTC.

This clonotype was seen a handful of times. The chain uses TRBV6-1 and TRBJ1-5, with 9 bases aligning to TRBD1. CDR3 size: 16 residues. J was trimmed by 7 bases and V by 0 bases; bases with no gene match: 7. Germline V lookup: CDR1 MNHNS, CDR2 SASEGT. In DNA form, the CDR3 reads TGTGCCAGCAGTGAAGCCGCTACAGGGGGCCGACAGCCCCAGCATTTT. Protein product: CASSEAATGGRQPQHF.

Only a few counts were recorded for this clonotype. The chain joins TRBV5-1 to TRBJ1-4, with D unclear. V was pared by 0 bases and J by 6 bases, with 3 bases between. The CDR3 consists of 12 residues. The germline V gene encodes CDR1 SGHRS and CDR2 YFSETQ. CDR3 sequence: CASSLEDEKLFF. In DNA form, the CDR3 reads TGCGCCAGCAGCTTGGAGGATGAAAAACTGTTTTTT.

This chain uses TRBV7-2 with TRBJ2-5; D gene unclear. CDR3 size: 11 residues. CDR1 SGHTA and CDR2 FQGNSA come from the germline V gene. Trimming removed 5 bases at V and 3 bases at J, with 4 bases between. CDR3 sequence (DNA): TGTGCCAGCAGCGCCAAAGAGACCCAGTACTTC. Its protein is CASSAKETQYF.

The chain recombines TRBV2 with TRBJ2-7; TRBD1 matches 8 bases. The junction had 5 bases not matched to a gene; V was cut back by 6 bases and J by 4 bases. There are 13 residues in the CDR3. Germline V gene lookup returns CDR1 SNHLY and CDR2 FYNNEI. The DNA of the CDR3 is TGTGCCAGCAGGAGGACAGGGTTGTACGAGCAGTACTTC. Translation gives CASRRTGLYEQYF.